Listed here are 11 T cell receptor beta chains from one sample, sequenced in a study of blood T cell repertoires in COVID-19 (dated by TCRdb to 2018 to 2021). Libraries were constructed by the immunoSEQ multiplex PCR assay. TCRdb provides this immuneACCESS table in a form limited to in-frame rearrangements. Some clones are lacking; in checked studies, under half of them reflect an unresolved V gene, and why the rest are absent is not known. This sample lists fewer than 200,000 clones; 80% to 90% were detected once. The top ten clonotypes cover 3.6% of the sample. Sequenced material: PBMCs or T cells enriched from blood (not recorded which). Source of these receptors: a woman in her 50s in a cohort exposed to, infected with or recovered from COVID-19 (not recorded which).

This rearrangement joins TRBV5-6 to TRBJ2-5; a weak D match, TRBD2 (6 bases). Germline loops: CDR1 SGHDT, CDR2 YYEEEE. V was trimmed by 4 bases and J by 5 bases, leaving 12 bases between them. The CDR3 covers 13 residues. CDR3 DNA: TGTGCCAGCAGCGGTATAAGCGGGGAGACCCAGTACTTC. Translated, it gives CASSGISGETQYF.

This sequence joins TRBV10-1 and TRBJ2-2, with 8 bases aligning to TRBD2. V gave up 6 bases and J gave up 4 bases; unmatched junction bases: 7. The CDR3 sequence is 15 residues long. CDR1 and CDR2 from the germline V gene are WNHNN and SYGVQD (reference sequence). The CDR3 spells CASSPLAGGTGELFF. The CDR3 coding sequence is TGCGCCAGCAGCCCGCTAGCGGGCGGCACCGGGGAGCTGTTTTTT.

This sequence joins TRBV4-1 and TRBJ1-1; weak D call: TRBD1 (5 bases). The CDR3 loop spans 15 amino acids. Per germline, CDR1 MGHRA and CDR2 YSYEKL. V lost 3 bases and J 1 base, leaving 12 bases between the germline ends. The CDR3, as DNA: TGCGCCAGCAGCCAGGCAGGACAAACGAACACTGAAGCTTTCTTT. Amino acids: CASSQAGQTNTEAFF.

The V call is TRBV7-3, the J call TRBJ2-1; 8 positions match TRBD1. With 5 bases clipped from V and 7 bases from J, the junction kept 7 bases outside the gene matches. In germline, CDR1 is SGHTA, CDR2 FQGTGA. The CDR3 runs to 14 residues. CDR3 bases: TGTGCCAGCAGCACAGGACAGGGAAGGAATGAGCAGTTCTTC. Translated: CASSTGQGRNEQFF.

The CDR3 bases are TGTGCCAGCAGTTATCTCGGGACTAGCGACAATGAGCAGTTCTTC. Translation: CASSYLGTSDNEQFF. The gene calls are TRBV2 and TRBJ2-1, with TRBD2 identical over 10 bases. Germline lookup yields CDR1 SNHLY and CDR2 FYNNEI. The CDR3 loop spans 15 amino acids. V gave up 5 bases and J gave up 5 bases; unmatched junction bases: 6.

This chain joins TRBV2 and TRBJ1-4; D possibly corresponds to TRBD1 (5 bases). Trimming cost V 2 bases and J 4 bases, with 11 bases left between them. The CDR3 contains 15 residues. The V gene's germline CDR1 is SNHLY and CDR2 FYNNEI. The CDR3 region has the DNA TGTGCCAGCAGTGAATGGGGCCAGGGTAATGAAAAACTGTTTTTT. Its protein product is CASSEWGQGNEKLFF.

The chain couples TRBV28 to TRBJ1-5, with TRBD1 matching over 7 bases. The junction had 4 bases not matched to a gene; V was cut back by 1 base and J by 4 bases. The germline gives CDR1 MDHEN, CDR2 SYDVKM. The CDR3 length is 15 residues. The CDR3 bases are TGTGCCAGCAGTTTATTAGGGACAGATAATCAGCCCCAGCATTTT. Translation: CASSLLGTDNQPQHF.

The DNA for the CDR3 is TGTGCCACCAACGCGTTTACGGGGGGAAACATTCAGTACTTC. Protein: CATNAFTGGNIQYF. This chain links TRBV28 with TRBJ2-4; TRBD2 matches at 7 bases. This CDR3 contains 14 residues. From germline, CDR1 is MDHEN and CDR2 SYDVKM. The trim removed 10 bases at V and 6 bases at J, leaving 12 bases unmatched. The entire variable domain, with the rest obtained from reference TRBV28 and TRBJ2-4, is as follows: DVKVTQSSRYLVKRTGEKVFLECVQDMDHENMFWYRQDPGLGLRLIYFSYDVKMKEKGDIPEGYSVSREKKERFSLILESASTNQTSMYLCATNAFTGGNIQYFGAGTRLSVL.

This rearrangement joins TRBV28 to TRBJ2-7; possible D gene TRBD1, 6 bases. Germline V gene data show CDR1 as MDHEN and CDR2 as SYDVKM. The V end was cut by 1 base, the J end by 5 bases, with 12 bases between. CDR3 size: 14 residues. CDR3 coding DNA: TGTGCCAGCAGTTTATCGGGGACACTGGACGAGCAGTACTTC. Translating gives CASSLSGTLDEQYF.

CDR3 in DNA: TGTGCCAGCAGTACAGGTTACACTGAAGCTTTCTTT. This encodes CASSTGYTEAFF. The V gene is TRBV3-1 (or the pseudogene TRBV3-2), the J gene TRBJ1-1; D might be TRBD1 (5 bases). The length of the CDR3 is 12 residues. Trimming cost V 6 bases and J 3 bases, with 8 bases left between them. CDR1 is LGHDT, CDR2 YNNKEL, per germline (reference sequence).

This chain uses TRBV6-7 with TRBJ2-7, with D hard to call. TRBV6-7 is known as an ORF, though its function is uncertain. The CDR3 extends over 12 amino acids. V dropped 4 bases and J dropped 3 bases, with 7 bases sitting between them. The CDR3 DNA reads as TGTGCCAGCAGTTCGCAGTGCTACGAGCAGTACTTC. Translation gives CASSSQCYEQYF.